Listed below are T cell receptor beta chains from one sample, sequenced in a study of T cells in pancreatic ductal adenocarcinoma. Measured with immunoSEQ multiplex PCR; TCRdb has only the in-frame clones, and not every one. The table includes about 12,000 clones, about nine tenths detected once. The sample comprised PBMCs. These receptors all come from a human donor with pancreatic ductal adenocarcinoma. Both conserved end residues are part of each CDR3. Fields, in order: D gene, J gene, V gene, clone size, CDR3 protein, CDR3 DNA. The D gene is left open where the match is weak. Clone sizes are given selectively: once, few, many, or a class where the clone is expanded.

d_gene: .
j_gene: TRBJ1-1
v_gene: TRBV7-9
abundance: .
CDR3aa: CASSLASQGTPEAFF
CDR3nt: TGTGCCAGCAGCTTAGCGAGCCAGGGGACCCCTGAAGCTTTCTTT

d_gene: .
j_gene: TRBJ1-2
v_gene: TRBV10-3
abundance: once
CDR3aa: CAISEARADYGYTF
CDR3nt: TGTGCCATCAGTGAGGCCAGGGCGGATTATGGCTACACCTTC

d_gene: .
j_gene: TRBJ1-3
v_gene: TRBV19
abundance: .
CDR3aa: CASLTKRQSSGNTIYF
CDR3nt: TGTGCCAGTCTAACGAAGAGACAATCCTCTGGAAACACCATATATTTT

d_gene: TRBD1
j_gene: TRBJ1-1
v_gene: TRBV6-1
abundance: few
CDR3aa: CASRDSQNTEAFF
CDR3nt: TGTGCCAGCCGGGACAGCCAGAACACTGAAGCTTTCTTT

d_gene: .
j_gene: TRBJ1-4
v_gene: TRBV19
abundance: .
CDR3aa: CASKDGGTNEKLFF
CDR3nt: TGTGCCAGTAAGGATGGGGGAACTAATGAAAAACTGTTTTTT

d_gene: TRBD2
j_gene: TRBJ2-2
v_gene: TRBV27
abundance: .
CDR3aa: CASNPGLADPWANTGELFF
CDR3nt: TGTGCCAGTAACCCGGGACTAGCGGACCCTTGGGCGAACACCGGGGAGCTGTTTTTT

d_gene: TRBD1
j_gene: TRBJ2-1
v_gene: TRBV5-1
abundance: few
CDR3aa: CASSGTGNNEQFF
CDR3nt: TGCGCCAGCAGCGGGACAGGGAACAATGAGCAGTTCTTC

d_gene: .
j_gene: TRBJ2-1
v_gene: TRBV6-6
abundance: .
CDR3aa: CASSYEWRSGVEFF
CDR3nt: TGTGCCAGCAGTTACGAATGGCGGAGCGGTGTGGAGTTCTTC

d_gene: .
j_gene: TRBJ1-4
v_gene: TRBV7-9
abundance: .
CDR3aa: CASSLASYEKLFF
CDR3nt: TGTGCCAGCAGCTTAGCCTCCTATGAAAAACTGTTTTTT

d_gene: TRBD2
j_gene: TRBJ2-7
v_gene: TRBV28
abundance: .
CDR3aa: CASSSGLAIREQYF
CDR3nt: TGTGCCAGCAGTTCGGGACTAGCGATACGCGAGCAGTACTTC

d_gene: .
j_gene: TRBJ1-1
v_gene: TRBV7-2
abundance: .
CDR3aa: CASSLATTEAFF
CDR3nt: TGTGCCAGCAGCTTAGCGACGACTGAAGCTTTCTTT

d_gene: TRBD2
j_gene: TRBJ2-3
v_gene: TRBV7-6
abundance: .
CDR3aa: CASSAPTSGVLTDTQYF
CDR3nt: TGTGCCAGCAGCGCCCCCACTAGCGGGGTCCTCACAGATACGCAGTATTTT

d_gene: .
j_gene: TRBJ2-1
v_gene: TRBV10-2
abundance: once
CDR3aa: CASTDRDSSYNEQFF
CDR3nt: TGCGCCAGCACCGACCGGGACTCGTCCTACAATGAGCAGTTCTTC

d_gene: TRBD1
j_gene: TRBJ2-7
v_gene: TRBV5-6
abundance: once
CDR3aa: CASSRDRDYEQYF
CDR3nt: TGTGCCAGCAGCCGGGACAGGGACTACGAGCAGTACTTC

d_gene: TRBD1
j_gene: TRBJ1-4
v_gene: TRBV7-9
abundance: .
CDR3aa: CASSLAQGGVEKLFF
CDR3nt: TGTGCCAGCAGCTTAGCGCAGGGGGGAGTTGAAAAACTGTTTTTT

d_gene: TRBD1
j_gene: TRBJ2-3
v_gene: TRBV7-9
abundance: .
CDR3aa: CASSFGTGVVDTQYF
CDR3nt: TGTGCCAGCAGCTTCGGGACAGGGGTTGTAGATACGCAGTATTTT

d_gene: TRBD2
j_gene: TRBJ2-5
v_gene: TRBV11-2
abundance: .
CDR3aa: CASSSGTSGGETQYF
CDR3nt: TGTGCCAGCAGCTCCGGGACTAGCGGGGGGGAGACCCAGTACTTC

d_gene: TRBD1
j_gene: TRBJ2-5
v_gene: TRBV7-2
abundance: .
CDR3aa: CASSFNQGALETQYF
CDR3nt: TGTGCCAGCAGCTTCAACCAGGGGGCGTTAGAGACCCAGTACTTC

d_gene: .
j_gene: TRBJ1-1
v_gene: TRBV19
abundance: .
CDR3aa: CASSIMGGALNTEAFF
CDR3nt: TGTGCCAGTAGTATAATGGGGGGCGCATTGAACACTGAAGCTTTCTTT

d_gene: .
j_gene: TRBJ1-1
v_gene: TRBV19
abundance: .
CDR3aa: CASTYDRTADAFF
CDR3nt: TGTGCCAGTACCTACGACAGGACCGCCGATGCTTTCTTT

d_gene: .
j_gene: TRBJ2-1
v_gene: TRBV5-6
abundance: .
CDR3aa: CASSLINEQFF
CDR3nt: TGTGCCAGCAGCTTGATCAATGAGCAGTTCTTC

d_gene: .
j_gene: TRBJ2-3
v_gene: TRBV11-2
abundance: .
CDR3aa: CASSSNPGLSTDTQYF
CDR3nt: TGTGCCAGCAGCTCCAACCCGGGACTTTCCACAGATACGCAGTATTTT

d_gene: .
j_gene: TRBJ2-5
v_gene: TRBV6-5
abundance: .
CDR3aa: CASSPWQGQTQYF
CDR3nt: TGTGCCAGCTCCCCCTGGCAGGGGCAGACCCAGTACTTC

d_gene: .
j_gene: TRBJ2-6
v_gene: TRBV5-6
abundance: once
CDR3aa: CASSGGTGANVLTF
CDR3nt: TGTGCCAGCAGCGGGGGCACTGGGGCCAACGTCCTGACTTTC

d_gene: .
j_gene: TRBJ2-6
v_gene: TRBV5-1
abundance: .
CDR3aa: CASSPYTGSGANVLTF
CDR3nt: TGCGCCAGCAGCCCGTACACAGGGTCTGGGGCCAACGTCCTGACTTTC

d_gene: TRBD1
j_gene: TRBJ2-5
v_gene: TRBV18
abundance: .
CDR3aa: CASLGTDQETQYF
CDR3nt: TGTGCCAGCCTAGGGACAGACCAAGAGACCCAGTACTTC

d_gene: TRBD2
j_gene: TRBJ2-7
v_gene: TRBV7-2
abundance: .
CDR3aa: CASSFRGGIDEQYF
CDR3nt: TGTGCCAGCAGCTTCCGGGGGGGGATTGACGAGCAGTACTTC